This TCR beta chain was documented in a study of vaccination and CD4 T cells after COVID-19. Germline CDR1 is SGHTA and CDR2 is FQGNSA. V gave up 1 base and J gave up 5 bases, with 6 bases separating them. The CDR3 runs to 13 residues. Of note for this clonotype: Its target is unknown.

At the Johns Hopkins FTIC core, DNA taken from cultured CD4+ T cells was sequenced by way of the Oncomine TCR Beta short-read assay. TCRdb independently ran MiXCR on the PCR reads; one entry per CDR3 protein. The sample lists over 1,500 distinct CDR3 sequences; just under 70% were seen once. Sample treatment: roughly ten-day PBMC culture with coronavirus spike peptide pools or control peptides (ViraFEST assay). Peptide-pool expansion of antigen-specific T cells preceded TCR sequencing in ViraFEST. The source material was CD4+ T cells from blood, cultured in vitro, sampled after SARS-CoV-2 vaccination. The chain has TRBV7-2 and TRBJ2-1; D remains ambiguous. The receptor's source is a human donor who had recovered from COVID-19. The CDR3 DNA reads TGTGCCAGCAGCTTAGTGGGTAACAATGAGCAGTTCTTC. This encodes CASSLVGNNEQFF.